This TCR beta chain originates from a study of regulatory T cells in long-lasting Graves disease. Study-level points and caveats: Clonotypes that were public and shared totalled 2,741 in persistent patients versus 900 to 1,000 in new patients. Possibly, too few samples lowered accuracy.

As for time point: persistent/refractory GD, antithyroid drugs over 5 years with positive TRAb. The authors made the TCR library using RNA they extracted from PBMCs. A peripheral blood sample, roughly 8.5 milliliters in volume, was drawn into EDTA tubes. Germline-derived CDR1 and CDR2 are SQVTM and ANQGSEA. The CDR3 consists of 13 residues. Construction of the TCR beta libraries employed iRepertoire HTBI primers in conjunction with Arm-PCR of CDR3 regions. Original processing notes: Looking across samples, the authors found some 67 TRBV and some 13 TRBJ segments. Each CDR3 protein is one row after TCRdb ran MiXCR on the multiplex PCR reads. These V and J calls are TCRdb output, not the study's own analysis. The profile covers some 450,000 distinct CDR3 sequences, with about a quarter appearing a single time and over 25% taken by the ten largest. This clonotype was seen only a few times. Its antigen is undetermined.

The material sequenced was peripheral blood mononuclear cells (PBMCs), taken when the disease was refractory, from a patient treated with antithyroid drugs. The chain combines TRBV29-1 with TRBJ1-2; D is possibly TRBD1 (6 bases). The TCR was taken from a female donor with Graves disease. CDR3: CSSLTDSHYGYTF. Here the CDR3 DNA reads TGCAGTTCCCTCACGGACAGCCACTATGGCTACACCTTC.